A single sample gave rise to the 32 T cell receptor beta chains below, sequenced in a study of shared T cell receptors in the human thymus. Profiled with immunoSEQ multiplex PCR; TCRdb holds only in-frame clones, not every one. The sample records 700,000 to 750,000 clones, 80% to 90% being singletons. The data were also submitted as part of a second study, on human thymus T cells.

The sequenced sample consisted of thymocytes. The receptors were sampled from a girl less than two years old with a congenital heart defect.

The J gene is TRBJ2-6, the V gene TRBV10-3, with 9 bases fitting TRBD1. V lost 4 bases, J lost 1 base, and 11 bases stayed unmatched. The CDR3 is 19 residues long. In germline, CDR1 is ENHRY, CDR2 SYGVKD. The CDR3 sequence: CAISGRIRDRVSGANVLTF. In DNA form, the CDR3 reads TGTGCCATCAGTGGGAGGATCCGGGACAGGGTTTCTGGGGCCAACGTCCTGACTTTC.

The CDR3 coding sequence is TGTGCCAGCAGTGAAGGGAGAGGACAGGAGACAGATACGCAGTATTTT. Translating it yields CASSEGRGQETDTQYF. The chain uses TRBV25-1 and TRBJ2-3; 7 nucleotides agree with TRBD1. The CDR3 runs 16 residues. From germline, CDR1 is MGHDK and CDR2 SYGVNS. Trimming cost V 2 bases and J 3 bases; bases outside gene matches: 8.

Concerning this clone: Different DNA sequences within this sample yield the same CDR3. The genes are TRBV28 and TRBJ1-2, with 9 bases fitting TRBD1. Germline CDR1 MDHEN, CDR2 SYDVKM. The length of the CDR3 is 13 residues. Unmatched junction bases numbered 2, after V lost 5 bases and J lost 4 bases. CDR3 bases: TGTGCCAGCAGTCCGACAGGGGGCTATGGCTACACCTTC. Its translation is CASSPTGGYGYTF.

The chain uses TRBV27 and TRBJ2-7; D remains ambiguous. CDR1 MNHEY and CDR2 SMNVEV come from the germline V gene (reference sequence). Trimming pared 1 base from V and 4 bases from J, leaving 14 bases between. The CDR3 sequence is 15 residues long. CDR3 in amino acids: CASSLFARSPYEQYF. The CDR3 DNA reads TGTGCCAGCAGTTTATTCGCGCGCTCCCCATACGAGCAGTACTTC.

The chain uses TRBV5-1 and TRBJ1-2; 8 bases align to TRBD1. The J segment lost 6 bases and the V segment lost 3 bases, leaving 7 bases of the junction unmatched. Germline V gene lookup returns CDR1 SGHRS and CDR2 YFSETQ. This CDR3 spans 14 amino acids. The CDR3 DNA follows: TGCGCCAGCAGCTATACAGGGGGAAGTGATGGCTACACCTTC. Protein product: CASSYTGGSDGYTF.

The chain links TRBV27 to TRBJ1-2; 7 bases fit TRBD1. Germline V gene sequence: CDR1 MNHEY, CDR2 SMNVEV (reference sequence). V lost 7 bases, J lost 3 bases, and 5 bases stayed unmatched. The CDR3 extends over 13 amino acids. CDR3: CASKRDSHYGYTF. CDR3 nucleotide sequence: TGTGCCAGCAAACGGGACAGCCACTATGGCTACACCTTC.

CDR3 in amino acids: CASSPNRQPLKAFF. In DNA, the CDR3 is TGTGCCAGCAGCCCCAACCGACAGCCACTAAAAGCTTTCTTT. This sequence joins TRBV4-2 and TRBJ1-1; TRBD1 might be the D (5 bases). Germline V gene data show CDR1 as LGHNA and CDR2 as YNFKEQ. The CDR3 consists of 14 residues. The germline V and J ends were trimmed by 4 bases and 9 bases, with 18 bases remaining between them.

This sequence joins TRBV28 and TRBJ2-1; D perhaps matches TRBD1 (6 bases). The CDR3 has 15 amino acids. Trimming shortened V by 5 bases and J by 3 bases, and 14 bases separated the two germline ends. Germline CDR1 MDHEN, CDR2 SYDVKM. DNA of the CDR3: TGTGCCAGCAGTCCGGACAGCGTTTTCTACAATGAGCAGTTCTTC. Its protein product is CASSPDSVFYNEQFF.

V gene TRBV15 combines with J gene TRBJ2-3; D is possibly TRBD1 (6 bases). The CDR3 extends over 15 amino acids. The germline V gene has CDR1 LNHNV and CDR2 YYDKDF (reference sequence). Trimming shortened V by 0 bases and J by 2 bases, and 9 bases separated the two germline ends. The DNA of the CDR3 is TGTGCCACCAGCAGAGAGGACAGACCCACAGATACGCAGTATTTT. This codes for CATSREDRPTDTQYF.

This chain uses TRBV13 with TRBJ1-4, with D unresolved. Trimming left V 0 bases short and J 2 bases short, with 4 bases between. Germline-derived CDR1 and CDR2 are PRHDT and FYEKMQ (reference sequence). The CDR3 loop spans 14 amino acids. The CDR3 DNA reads TGTGCCAGCAGCTTAGGACAGACTAATGAAAAACTGTTTTTT. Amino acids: CASSLGQTNEKLFF. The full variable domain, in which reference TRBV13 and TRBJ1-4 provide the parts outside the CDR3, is AAGVIQSPRHLIKEKRETATLKCYPIPRHDTVYWYQQGPGQDPQFLISFYEKMQSDKGSIPDRFSAQQFSDYHSELNMSSLELGDSALYFCASSLGQTNEKLFFGSGTQLSVL.

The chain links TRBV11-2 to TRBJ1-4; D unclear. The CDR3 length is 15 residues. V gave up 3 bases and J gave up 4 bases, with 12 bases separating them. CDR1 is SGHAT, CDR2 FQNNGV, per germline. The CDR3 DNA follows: TGTGCCAGCAGCTTCGCGACAACCATTAATGAAAAACTGTTTTTT. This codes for CASSFATTINEKLFF.

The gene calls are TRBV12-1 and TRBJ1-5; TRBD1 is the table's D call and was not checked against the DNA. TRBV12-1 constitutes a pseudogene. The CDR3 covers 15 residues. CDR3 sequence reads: CASSVRDRAYQPQHF. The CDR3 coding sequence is TGTGCCAGCAGCGTCCGGGACAGGGCTTATCAGCCCCAGCATTTT.

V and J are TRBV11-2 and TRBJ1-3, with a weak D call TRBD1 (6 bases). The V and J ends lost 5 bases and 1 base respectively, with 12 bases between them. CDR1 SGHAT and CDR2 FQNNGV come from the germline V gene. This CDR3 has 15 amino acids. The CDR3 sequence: CASSRPGDSGNTIYF. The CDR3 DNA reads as TGTGCCAGCAGCCGACCAGGGGATTCTGGAAACACCATATATTTT.

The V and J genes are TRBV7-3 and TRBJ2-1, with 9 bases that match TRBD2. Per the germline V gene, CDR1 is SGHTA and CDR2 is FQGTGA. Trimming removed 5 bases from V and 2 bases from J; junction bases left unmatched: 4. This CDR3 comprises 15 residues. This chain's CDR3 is CASSTSSGAYNEQFF. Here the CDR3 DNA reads TGTGCCAGCAGCACTTCTAGCGGGGCCTACAATGAGCAGTTCTTC.

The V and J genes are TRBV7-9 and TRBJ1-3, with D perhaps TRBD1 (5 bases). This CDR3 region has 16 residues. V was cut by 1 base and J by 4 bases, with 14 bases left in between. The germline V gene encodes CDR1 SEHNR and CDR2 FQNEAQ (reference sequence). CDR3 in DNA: TGTGCCAGCAGCTTAGAAGGTGGCAGGGCCGGAAACACCATATATTTT. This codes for CASSLEGGRAGNTIYF.

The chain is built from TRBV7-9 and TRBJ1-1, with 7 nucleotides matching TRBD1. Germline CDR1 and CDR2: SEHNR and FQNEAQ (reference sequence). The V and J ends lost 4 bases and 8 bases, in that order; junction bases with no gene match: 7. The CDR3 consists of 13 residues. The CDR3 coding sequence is TGTGCCAGCAGCTCGACAGGGATAGGAGAAGCTTTCTTT. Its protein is CASSSTGIGEAFF. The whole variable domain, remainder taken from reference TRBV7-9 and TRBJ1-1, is DTGVSQNPRHKITKRGQNVTFRCDPISEHNRLYWYRQTLGQGPEFLTYFQNEAQLEKSRLLSDRFSAERPKGSFSTLEIQRTEQGDSAMYLCASSSTGIGEAFFGQGTRLTVV.

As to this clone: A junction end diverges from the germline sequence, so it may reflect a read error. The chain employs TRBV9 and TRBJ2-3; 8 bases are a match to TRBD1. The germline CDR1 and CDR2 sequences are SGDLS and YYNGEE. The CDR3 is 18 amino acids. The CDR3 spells CASSVERGTGDSTDTQYF. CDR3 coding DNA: TGTGCCAGCAGTGTAGAAAGGGGGACAGGCGACAGCACAGATACGCAGTATTTT.

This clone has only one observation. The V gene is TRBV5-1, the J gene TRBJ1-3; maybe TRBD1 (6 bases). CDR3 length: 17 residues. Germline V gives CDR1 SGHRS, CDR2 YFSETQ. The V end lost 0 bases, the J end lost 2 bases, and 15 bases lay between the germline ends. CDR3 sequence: CASSLEVQGPAGNTIYF. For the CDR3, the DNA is TGCGCCAGCAGCTTGGAGGTACAGGGCCCCGCTGGAAACACCATATATTTT.

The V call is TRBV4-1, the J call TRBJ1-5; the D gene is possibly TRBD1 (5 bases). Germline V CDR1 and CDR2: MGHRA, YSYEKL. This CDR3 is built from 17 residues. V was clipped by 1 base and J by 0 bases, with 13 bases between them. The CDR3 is CASSQVNRLPSNQPQHF. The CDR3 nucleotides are TGCGCCAGCAGCCAAGTGAACAGGCTACCTAGCAATCAGCCCCAGCATTTT.

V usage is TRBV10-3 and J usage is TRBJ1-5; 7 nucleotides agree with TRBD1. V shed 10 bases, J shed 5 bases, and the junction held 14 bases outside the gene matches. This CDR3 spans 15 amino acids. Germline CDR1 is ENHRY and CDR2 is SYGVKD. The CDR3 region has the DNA TGTGCCACCGTTCCAGGGGGGCAGGGGCATCAGCCCCAGCATTTT. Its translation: CATVPGGQGHQPQHF.

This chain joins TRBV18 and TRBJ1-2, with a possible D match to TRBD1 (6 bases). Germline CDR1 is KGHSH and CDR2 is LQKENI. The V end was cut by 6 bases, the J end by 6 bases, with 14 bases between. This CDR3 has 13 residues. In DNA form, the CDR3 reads TGTGCCAGCTCCCGAACCCCAGGGGATGGCTACACCTTC. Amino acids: CASSRTPGDGYTF.

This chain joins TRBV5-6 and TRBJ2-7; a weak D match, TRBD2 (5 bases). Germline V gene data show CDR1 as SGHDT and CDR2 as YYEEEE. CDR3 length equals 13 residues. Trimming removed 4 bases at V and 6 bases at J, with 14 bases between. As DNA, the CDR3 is TGTGCCAGCAGCCTCCCGAAAGGGAGCGAGCAGTACTTC. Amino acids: CASSLPKGSEQYF. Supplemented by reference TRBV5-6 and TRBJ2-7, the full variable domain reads DAGVTQSPTHLIKTRGQQVTLRCSPKSGHDTVSWYQQALGQGPQFIFQYYEEEERQRGNFPDRFSGHQFPNYSSELNVNALLLGDSALYLCASSLPKGSEQYFGPGTRLTVT.

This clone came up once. The CDR3, as DNA: TGCGCCAGCAGCCAAGAACTAGCGGCCGATACGCAGTATTTT. Amino acid sequence: CASSQELAADTQYF. V usage is TRBV4-1 and J usage is TRBJ2-3; 8 positions agree with TRBD2. The germline V gene has CDR1 MGHRA and CDR2 YSYEKL. V dropped 0 bases and J dropped 6; count of bases not matched to a gene: 2. This CDR3 spans 14 amino acids.

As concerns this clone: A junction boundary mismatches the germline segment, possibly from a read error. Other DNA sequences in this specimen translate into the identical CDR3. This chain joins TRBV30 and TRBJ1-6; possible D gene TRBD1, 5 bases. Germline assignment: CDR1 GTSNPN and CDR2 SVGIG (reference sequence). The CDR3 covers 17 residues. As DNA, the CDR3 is TGTGCCTGGAGGGGGCGCGGAATACGCACCTATAATTCCCCCCTCCACTTT. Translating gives CAWRGRGIRTYNSPLHF.

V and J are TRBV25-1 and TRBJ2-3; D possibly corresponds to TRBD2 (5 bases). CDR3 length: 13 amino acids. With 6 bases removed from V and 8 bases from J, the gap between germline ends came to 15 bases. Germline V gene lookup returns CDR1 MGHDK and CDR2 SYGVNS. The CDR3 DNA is TGTGCCAGCAGGGGAACTAGTTCCGGTACGCAGTATTTT. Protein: CASRGTSSGTQYF.

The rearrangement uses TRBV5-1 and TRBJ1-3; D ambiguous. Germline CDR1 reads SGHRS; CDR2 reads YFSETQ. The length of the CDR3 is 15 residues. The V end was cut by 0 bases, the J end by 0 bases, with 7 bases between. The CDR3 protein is CASSLDRLSGNTIYF. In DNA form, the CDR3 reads TGCGCCAGCAGCTTGGATAGACTCTCTGGAAACACCATATATTTT.

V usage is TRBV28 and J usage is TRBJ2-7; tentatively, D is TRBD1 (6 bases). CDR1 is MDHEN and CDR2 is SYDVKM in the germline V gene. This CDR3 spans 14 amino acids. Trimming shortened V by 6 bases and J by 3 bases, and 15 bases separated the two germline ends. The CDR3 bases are TGTGCCAGCAGCCGGGACAAGGGGTACTACGAGCAGTACTTC. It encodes CASSRDKGYYEQYF. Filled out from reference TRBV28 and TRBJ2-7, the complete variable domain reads DVKVTQSSRYLVKRTGEKVFLECVQDMDHENMFWYRQDPGLGLRLIYFSYDVKMKEKGDIPEGYSVSREKKERFSLILESASTNQTSMYLCASSRDKGYYEQYFGPGTRLTVT.

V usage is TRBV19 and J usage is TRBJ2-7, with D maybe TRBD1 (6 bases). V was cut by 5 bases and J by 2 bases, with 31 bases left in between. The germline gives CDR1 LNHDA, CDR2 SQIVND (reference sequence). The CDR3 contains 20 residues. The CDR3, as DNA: TGTGCCAGTAGTCCGCTCTCCGGGACATCGACCTATCGGGCCCCCTACGAGCAGTACTTC. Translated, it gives CASSPLSGTSTYRAPYEQYF.

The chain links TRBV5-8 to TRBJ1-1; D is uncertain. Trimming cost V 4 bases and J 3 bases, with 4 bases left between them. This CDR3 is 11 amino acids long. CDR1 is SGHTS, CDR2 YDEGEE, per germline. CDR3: CASSIYTEAFF. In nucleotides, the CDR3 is TGTGCCAGCAGCATCTACACTGAAGCTTTCTTT.

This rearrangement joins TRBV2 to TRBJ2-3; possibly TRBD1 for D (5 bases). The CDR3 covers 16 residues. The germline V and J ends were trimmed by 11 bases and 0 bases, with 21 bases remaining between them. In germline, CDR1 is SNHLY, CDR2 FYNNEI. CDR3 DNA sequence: TGTGCCGGGCCTGGAAACAGGACCTATAGCACAGATACGCAGTATTTT. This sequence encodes CAGPGNRTYSTDTQYF.

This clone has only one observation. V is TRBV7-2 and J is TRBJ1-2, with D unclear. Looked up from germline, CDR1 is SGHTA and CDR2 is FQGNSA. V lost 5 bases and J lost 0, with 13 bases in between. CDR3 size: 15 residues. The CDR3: CASSQEHRANYGYTF. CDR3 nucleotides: TGTGCCAGCAGCCAGGAACATAGAGCTAACTATGGCTACACCTTC.

In DNA form, the CDR3 reads TGTGCCAGCTCCTTAAGCTCTGGAGGGCCAGATACGCAGTATTTT. Translated: CASSLSSGGPDTQYF. The rearrangement links TRBV11-2 to TRBJ2-3; TRBD2 is a possible D gene (6 bases). The CDR3 totals 15 residues. The V end was cut by 8 bases, the J end by 4 bases, with 19 bases between. Germline V gives CDR1 SGHAT, CDR2 FQNNGV.